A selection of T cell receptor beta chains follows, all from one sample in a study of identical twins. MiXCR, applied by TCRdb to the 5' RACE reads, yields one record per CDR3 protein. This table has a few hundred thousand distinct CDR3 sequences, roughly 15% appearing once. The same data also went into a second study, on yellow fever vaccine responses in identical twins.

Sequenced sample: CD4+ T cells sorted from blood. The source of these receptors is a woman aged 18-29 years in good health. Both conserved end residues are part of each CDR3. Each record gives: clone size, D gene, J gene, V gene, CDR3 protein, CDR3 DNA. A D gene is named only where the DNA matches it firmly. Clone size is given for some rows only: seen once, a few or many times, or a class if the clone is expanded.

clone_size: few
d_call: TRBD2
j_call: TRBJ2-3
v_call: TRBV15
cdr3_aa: CATSRGRKLAGSTDTQYF
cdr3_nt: TGTGCCACCAGCAGAGGAAGGAAGTTAGCGGGGAGCACAGATACGCAGTATTTT

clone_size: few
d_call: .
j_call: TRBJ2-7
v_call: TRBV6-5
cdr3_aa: CASSYAPESYEQYF
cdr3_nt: TGTGCCAGCAGTTACGCCCCCGAATCCTACGAGCAGTACTTC

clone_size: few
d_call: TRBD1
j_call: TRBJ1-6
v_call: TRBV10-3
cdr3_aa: CAISEDRGNSPLHF
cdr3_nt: TGTGCCATCAGTGAGGACAGGGGGAATTCACCCCTCCACTTT

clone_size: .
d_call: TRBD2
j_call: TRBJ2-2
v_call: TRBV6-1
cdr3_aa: CASRQAGSGAGELFF
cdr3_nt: TGTGCCAGCAGGCAAGCGGGATCGGGCGCCGGGGAGCTGTTTTTT

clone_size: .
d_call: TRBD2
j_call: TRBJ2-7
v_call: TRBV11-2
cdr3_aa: CASNYRPGLESSYEQYF
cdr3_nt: TGTGCCAGCAACTATCGGCCGGGACTAGAGAGCTCCTACGAGCAGTACTTC

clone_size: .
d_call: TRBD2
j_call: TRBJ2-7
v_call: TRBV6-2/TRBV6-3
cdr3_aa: CASSYGLAGTYEQYF
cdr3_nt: TGTGCCAGCAGTTACGGACTAGCGGGTACCTACGAGCAGTACTTC

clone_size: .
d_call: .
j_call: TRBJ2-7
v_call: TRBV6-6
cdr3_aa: CASSYSKGYEQYF
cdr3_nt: TGTGCCAGCAGTTACTCGAAAGGGTACGAGCAGTACTTC

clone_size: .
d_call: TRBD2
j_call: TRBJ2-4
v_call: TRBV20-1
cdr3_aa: CSASKAGIILAKNIQYF
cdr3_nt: TGCAGTGCCTCAAAAGCGGGGATAATACTAGCCAAAAACATTCAGTACTTC

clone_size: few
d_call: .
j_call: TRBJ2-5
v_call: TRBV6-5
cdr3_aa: CASSYSNLGRREETQYF
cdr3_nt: TGTGCCAGCAGTTACTCGAATCTGGGACGGCGGGAAGAGACCCAGTACTTC

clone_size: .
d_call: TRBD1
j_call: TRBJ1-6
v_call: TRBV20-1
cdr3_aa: CSASGQGGSPLHF
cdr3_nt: TGCAGTGCTTCCGGACAGGGAGGCTCACCCCTCCACTTT

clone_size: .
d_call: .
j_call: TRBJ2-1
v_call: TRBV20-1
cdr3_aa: CSAPGTSGSYNEQFF
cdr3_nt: TGCAGTGCCCCTGGGACGTCGGGATCCTACAATGAGCAGTTCTTC

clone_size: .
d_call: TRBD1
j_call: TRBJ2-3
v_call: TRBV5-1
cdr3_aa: CASSLNRQGVDTQYF
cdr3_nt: TGCGCCAGCAGCTTGAACCGACAGGGAGTGGATACGCAGTATTTT

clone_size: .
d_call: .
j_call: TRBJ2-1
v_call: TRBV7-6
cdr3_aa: CASSPHDSFNEQFF
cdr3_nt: TGTGCCAGCAGCCCCCATGACAGTTTCAATGAGCAGTTCTTC

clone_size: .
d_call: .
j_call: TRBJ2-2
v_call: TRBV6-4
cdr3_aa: CASSDSAGNTGELFF
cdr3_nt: TGTGCCAGCAGTGACTCTGCTGGGAACACCGGGGAGCTGTTTTTT

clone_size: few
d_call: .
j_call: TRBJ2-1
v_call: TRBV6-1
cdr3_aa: CASTLGGVSNEQFF
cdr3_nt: TGTGCCAGCACCCTCGGCGGGGTTTCCAATGAGCAGTTCTTC

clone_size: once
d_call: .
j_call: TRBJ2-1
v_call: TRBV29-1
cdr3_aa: CSVERVGNYNEQFF
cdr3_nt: TGCAGCGTTGAGCGGGTGGGGAACTACAATGAGCAGTTCTTC

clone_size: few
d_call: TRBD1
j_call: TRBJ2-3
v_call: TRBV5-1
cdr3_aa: CASSLLGHRGPDTQYF
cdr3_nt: TGCGCCAGCAGCTTGTTGGGTCACAGGGGCCCAGATACGCAGTATTTT

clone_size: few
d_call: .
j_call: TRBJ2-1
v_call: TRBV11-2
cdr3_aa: CASSLEGRLTYNEQFF
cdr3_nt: TGTGCCAGCAGCTTAGAGGGCAGGTTGACTTACAATGAGCAGTTCTTC